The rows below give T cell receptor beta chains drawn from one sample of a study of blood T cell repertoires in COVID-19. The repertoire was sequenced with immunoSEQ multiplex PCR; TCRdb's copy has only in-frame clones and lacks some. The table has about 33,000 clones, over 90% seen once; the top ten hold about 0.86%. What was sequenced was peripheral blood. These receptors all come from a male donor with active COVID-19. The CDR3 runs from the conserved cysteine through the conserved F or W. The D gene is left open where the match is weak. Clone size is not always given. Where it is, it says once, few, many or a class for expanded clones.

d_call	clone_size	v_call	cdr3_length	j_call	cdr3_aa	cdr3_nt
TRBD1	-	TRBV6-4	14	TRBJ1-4	CASSQKQGAEKLFF	TGTGCCAGCAGCCAGAAACAGGGGGCGGAAAAACTGTTTTTT
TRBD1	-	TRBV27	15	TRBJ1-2	CASSRTGVFNYGYTF	TGTGCCAGCAGTAGGACAGGTGTCTTTAACTATGGCTACACCTTC
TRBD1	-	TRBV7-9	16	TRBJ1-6	CASSSGQGFYNSPLHF	TGTGCCAGCAGCTCGGGACAGGGCTTCTATAATTCACCCCTCCACTTT
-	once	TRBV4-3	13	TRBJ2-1	CASSQWTAGKQFF	TGCGCCAGCAGCCAGTGGACAGCCGGGAAGCAGTTCTTC
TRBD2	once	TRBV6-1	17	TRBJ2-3	CASSEGLGLGHRDTQYF	TGTGCCAGCAGTGAAGGTCTGGGACTAGGTCACAGGGATACGCAGTATTTT
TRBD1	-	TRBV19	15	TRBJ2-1	CASSRPGQGNNEQFF	TGTGCCAGTAGTAGACCGGGACAGGGGAACAATGAGCAGTTCTTC
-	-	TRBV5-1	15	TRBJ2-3	CASSFGGSSTDTQYF	TGCGCCAGCAGCTTCGGAGGGTCTTCCACAGATACGCAGTATTTT
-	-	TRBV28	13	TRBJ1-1	CASSRQMNTEAFF	TGTGCCAGCAGTCGCCAGATGAACACTGAAGCTTTCTTT
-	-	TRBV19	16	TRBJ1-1	CASSIGGTLMNTEAFF	TGTGCCAGTAGTATCGGCGGGACGTTAATGAACACTGAAGCTTTCTTT
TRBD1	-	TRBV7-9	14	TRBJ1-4	CASISDRGDEKLFF	TGTGCCAGCATCTCGGACAGGGGTGATGAAAAACTGTTTTTT
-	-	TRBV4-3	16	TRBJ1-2	CASSQDVQGLNYGYTF	TGCGCCAGCAGCCAAGATGTCCAGGGATTGAACTATGGCTACACCTTC
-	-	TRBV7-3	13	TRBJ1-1	CASSTGRGTEAFF	TGTGCCAGCAGCACCGGGAGGGGTACTGAAGCTTTCTTT
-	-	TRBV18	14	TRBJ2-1	CASSLAATYNEQFF	TGTGCCAGCTCACTAGCGGCGACCTACAATGAGCAGTTCTTC
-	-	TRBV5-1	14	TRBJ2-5	CASSLSTSQETQYF	TGCGCCAGCAGCTTGTCGACAAGCCAAGAGACCCAGTACTTC
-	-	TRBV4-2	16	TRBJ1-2	CASSQSIGGGNYGYTF	TGTGCCAGCAGCCAGTCAATAGGGGGGGGCAACTATGGCTACACCTTC
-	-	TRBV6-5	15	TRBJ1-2	CASSPTQGLPYGYTF	TGTGCCAGCAGCCCGACACAGGGTTTACCCTATGGCTACACCTTC
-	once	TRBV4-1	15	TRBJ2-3	CASSLAGFGADTQYF	TGCGCCAGCAGCCTGGCGGGGTTTGGGGCAGATACGCAGTATTTT
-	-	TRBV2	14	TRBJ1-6	CASSDPQANSPLHF	TGTGCCAGCAGTGACCCCCAGGCTAATTCACCCCTCCACTTT
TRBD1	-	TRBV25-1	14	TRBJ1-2	CASSEGTGAFGYTF	TGTGCCAGCAGTGAGGGGACAGGGGCTTTTGGCTACACCTTC
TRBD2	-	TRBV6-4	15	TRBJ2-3	CASSRTSGSTDTQYF	TGTGCCAGCAGCCGGACTAGCGGGAGCACAGATACGCAGTATTTT
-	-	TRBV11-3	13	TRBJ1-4	CASSPEANEKLFF	TGTGCCAGCAGCCCCGAGGCTAATGAAAAACTGTTTTTT
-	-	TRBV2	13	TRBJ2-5	CASSVYSQETQYF	TGTGCCAGCAGTGTCTATTCCCAAGAGACCCAGTACTTC
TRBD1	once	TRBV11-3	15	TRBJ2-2	CASSRGTGFTGELFF	TGTGCCAGCAGCAGGGGGACAGGGTTCACCGGGGAGCTGTTTTTT
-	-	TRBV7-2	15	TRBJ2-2	CASSSPPLSTGELFF	TGTGCCAGCAGCTCCCCCCCCCTTAGCACCGGGGAGCTGTTTTTT
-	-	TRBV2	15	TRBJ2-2	CASSVGAANTGELFF	TGTGCCAGCAGTGTAGGGGCGGCTAACACCGGGGAGCTGTTTTTT
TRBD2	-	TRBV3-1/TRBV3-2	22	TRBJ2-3	CASSQPSGLKTQLAGGADTQYF	TGTGCCAGCAGCCAGCCGTCGGGTCTAAAAACCCAGCTAGCGGGTGGGGCAGATACGCAGTATTTT